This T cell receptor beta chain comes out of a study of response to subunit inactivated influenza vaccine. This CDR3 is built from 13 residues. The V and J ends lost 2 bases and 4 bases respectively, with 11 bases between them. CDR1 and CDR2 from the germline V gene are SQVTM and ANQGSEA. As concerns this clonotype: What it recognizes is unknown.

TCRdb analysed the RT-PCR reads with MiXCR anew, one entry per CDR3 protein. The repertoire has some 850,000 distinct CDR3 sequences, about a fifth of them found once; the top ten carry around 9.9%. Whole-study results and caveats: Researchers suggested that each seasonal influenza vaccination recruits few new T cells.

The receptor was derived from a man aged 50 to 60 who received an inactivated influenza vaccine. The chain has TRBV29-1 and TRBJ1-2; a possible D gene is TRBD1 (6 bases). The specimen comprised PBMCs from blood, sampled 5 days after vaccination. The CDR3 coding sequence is TGCAGCGTTGAACGCGGACAGAGCTATGGCTACACCTTC. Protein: CSVERGQSYGYTF.